This TCR beta chain came from a study of blood T cell repertoires in COVID-19. Per the germline V gene, CDR1 is LNHDA and CDR2 is SQIVND (reference sequence). This CDR3 contains 15 residues. The ends were cut back, 3 bases at V and 6 bases at J, with 15 bases in the middle. Under the authors' procedure: Amplification with reference gene primers provided the estimates of nucleated cell counts. Data came from immunoSEQ multiplex PCR; TCRdb stores just in-frame clones and leaves some out. Clone size and the V and J calls come from that table; the DNA yielded D and trimming. In the table there are approximately 60,000 clones, roughly 85% of which are singletons.

This TCR came from a human donor in a cohort sampled during active COVID-19. Sequenced material: peripheral blood. The J gene is TRBJ2-1, the V gene TRBV19, with D perhaps matching TRBD1 (5 bases). The CDR3 is CASSIMWGEVNEQFF. The CDR3 DNA is TGTGCCAGTAGTATTATGTGGGGCGAGGTCAATGAGCAGTTCTTC.